This entry features one T cell receptor (beta chain) sequence. TCRdb's copy holds only in-frame clones and misses some; the assay was immunoSEQ multiplex PCR. The sample contains some 270,000 clones, around 86% of which appear only once. CDR3 size: 13 residues. V lost 3 bases to trimming and J lost 11 bases; unmatched junction nucleotides: 11. Germline-derived CDR1 and CDR2 are DFQATT and SNEGSKA (reference sequence). The sample belongs to a study of blood T cell repertoires in COVID-19. Source material: PBMCs or T cells enriched from blood (not recorded which). The receptor's source is a woman aged 40 to 55 who had recovered from COVID-19. The chain uses TRBV20-1 and TRBJ1-1, with 8 bases identical to TRBD1. CDR3 sequence (DNA): TGCAGTGCTAGTGACAGGGGCTACTGGGGGGCTTTCTTT. Residues: CSASDRGYWGAFF.